One and the same sample provided the 18 T cell receptor beta chains below, sequenced in a study of T cell changes during pregnancy in multiple sclerosis. Sequencing was performed with immunoSEQ multiplex PCR; in TCRdb, only in-frame clones are kept and a portion is missing. The data contain around 19,000 clones, 70% to 90% of them singletons. The sequences come from CD8+ T cells from peripheral blood mononuclear cells, collected after pregnancy. The receptors shown here come from a female donor in good health, enrolled as a control in a pregnancy study.

V gene TRBV5-1 combines with J gene TRBJ1-1, with D unclear. Germline assignment: CDR1 SGHRS and CDR2 YFSETQ. The CDR3 length is 12 residues. V lost 5 bases to trimming and J lost 1 base, with 6 bases between them. The CDR3 protein is CASRSGNTEAFF. The CDR3 DNA is TGCGCCAGCAGGTCAGGGAACACTGAAGCTTTCTTT.

The chain employs TRBV27 and TRBJ2-1, with 7 bases fitting TRBD2. In germline, CDR1 is MNHEY, CDR2 SMNVEV (reference sequence). Trimming at V came to 6 bases and at J to 11 bases, leaving 4 bases not matched to a gene. The CDR3 runs 11 residues. The CDR3 sequence: CASSTGTKQFF. The CDR3 nucleotides are TGTGCCAGCAGCACCGGGACTAAGCAGTTCTTC.

The gene calls are TRBV6-6 and TRBJ2-7; maybe TRBD1 (5 bases). Trimming pared 4 bases from V and 6 bases from J, leaving 13 bases between. Germline V gives CDR1 MNHNY, CDR2 SVGAGI (reference sequence). The CDR3 covers 13 residues. The CDR3 bases are TGTGCCAGCAGTTCCCAGACAGAGCGCGAGCAGTACTTC. This gives the protein CASSSQTEREQYF.

This chain connects TRBV7-3 to TRBJ1-1, with D possibly being TRBD1 (5 bases). V dropped 4 bases and J dropped 4 bases, with 19 bases sitting between them. CDR1 SGHTA and CDR2 FQGTGA come from the germline V gene. This CDR3 has 16 amino acids. CDR3 nucleotides: TGTGCCAGCAGCTCTACCCCCTTGGGGGAGGGCACTGAAGCTTTCTTT. Translated, it gives CASSSTPLGEGTEAFF.

This clone was observed once. This chain connects TRBV4-1 to TRBJ2-7, with D tentatively TRBD1 (5 bases). Trimming stripped 6 bases from V and 2 bases from J, with 17 bases between. The germline V gene has CDR1 MGHRA and CDR2 YSYEKL. The CDR3 is 15 residues long. The CDR3 is CASSQERTSPYEQYF. CDR3 nucleotide sequence: TGCGCCAGCAGTCAGGAACGGACATCACCCTACGAGCAGTACTTC.

V gene TRBV27 combines with J gene TRBJ2-5, with 9 bases identical to TRBD1. Germline lookup yields CDR1 MNHEY and CDR2 SMNVEV (reference sequence). The V segment lost 6 bases and the J segment 3 bases; nucleotides outside the gene matches: 8. There are 15 residues in the CDR3. The CDR3 sequence is CASSLRDRVKETQYF. CDR3 sequence (DNA): TGTGCCAGCAGCCTAAGGGACAGGGTAAAAGAGACCCAGTACTTC.

The chain recombines TRBV5-3 with TRBJ2-4; 9 nucleotides align to TRBD1. TRBV5-3 counts as an open reading frame of uncertain function. The V and J ends lost 1 base and 0 bases, in that order; junction bases with no gene match: 17. This CDR3 is 21 amino acids long. The CDR3 spells CARSLRQGGKALPLAKNIQYF. CDR3 DNA sequence: TGTGCCAGAAGCTTGCGACAGGGGGGCAAAGCTCTACCTTTAGCCAAAAACATTCAGTACTTC.

This chain links TRBV28 with TRBJ1-1, with a weak D call TRBD1 (5 bases). Germline V gene data show CDR1 as MDHEN and CDR2 as SYDVKM. V was clipped by 1 base and J by 0 bases, with 9 bases between them. This CDR3 has 15 residues. Here the CDR3 DNA reads TGTGCCAGCAGTTTATCAGGGTCCGTGAACACTGAAGCTTTCTTT. Translating it yields CASSLSGSVNTEAFF.

The genes are TRBV6-5 and TRBJ2-2; weak D call: TRBD2 (7 bases). The germline V and J ends were trimmed by 0 bases and 1 base, with 9 bases remaining between them. In germline, CDR1 is MNHEY, CDR2 SVGAGI. The CDR3 is 16 residues long. The CDR3 DNA sequence: TGTGCCAGCAGTTACTCGAGGGGGGGGAACACCGGGGAGCTGTTTTTT. Translating it yields CASSYSRGGNTGELFF.

The chain combines TRBV2 with TRBJ2-5; possible D gene TRBD1, 6 bases. The CDR3 has 15 residues. Germline CDR1 reads SNHLY; CDR2 reads FYNNEI. V was pared by 6 bases and J by 5 bases, with 19 bases between. The CDR3 here is CASSVDKGGVETQYF. CDR3 sequence (DNA): TGTGCCAGCAGCGTAGATAAAGGGGGTGTTGAGACCCAGTACTTC. Full variable domain (remainder filled in from reference TRBV2 and TRBJ2-5): EPEVTQTPSHQVTQMGQEVILRCVPISNHLYFYWYRQILGQKVEFLVSFYNNEISEKSEIFDDQFSVERPDGSNFTLKIRSTKLEDSAMYFCASSVDKGGVETQYFGPGTRLLVL.

The chain carries TRBV27 and TRBJ2-3, with D unclear. The CDR3 runs 12 residues. The V gene's germline CDR1 is MNHEY and CDR2 SMNVEV (reference sequence). V was trimmed by 4 bases and J by 1 base, leaving 3 bases between them. The CDR3 protein is CASSSGTDTQYF. In DNA, the CDR3 is TGTGCCAGCAGTTCCGGCACAGATACGCAGTATTTT.

This chain links TRBV7-9 with TRBJ2-2; 9 nucleotides align to TRBD1. The CDR3 has 15 residues. Germline V gene data show CDR1 as SEHNR and CDR2 as FQNEAQ (reference sequence). The V gene end was trimmed by 1 base and the J gene end by 3 bases; junction bases not matched to a gene: 0. The CDR3 DNA follows: TGTGCCAGCAGCTTAGGGGACAGGGACACCGGGGAGCTGTTTTTT. Residues: CASSLGDRDTGELFF.

This chain uses TRBV19 with TRBJ1-5; perhaps TRBD1 as D (6 bases). Between the trimmed V and J ends, which lost 6 bases and 7 bases, there was a span of 22 bases. Germline V gives CDR1 LNHDA, CDR2 SQIVND (reference sequence). The CDR3 runs 16 residues. For the CDR3, the DNA is TGTGCCAGTAGCCTCGTAACAGGGAGAGAGGGCCAGCCCCAGCATTTT. Amino acid sequence: CASSLVTGREGQPQHF.

The chain links TRBV7-2 to TRBJ2-7, with 11 bases lining up with TRBD2. This CDR3 comprises 15 residues. The trim removed 4 bases at V and 5 bases at J, leaving 7 bases unmatched. Germline-derived CDR1 and CDR2 are SGHTA and FQGNSA. The CDR3 DNA is TGTGCCAGCAGCTCGACTAGCGGGGTCCTAAACGAGCAGTACTTC. It encodes CASSSTSGVLNEQYF.

This chain links TRBV7-6 with TRBJ1-5; 7 bases are a match to TRBD1. This CDR3 comprises 13 residues. V was clipped by 5 bases and J by 6 bases; unmatched bases: 4. CDR1 and CDR2 from the germline V gene are SGHVS and FNYEAQ. This CDR3 reads CASSPTGSQPQHF. CDR3 nucleotide sequence: TGTGCCAGCAGCCCGACAGGGTCTCAGCCCCAGCATTTT.

The V gene is TRBV6-1, the J gene TRBJ2-7; 8 bases are shared with TRBD2. With V trimmed by 1 base and J by 1 base, 3 bases remained unmatched. The CDR3 is 15 amino acids. The germline CDR1 and CDR2 sequences are MNHNS and SASEGT. DNA for the CDR3: TGTGCCAGCAGTGAAGACGGGGGGGCATCCTACGAGCAGTACTTC. Amino acid sequence: CASSEDGGASYEQYF.

The CDR3 DNA follows: TGCAGTGCCACCCGGGGGGCTGAGCAGTTCTTC. Its translation: CSATRGAEQFF. J is TRBJ2-1 and V is TRBV20-1; D might be TRBD2 (7 bases). The CDR3 has 11 residues. Trimming took 6 bases from V and 9 from J, leaving 12 bases between them. Germline CDR1 reads DFQATT; CDR2 reads SNEGSKA (reference sequence).

This clone appeared once. This chain uses TRBV15 with TRBJ2-5; TRBD2 agrees at 8 bases. The V and J ends lost 0 bases and 2 bases, in that order; junction bases with no gene match: 8. This CDR3 is 17 amino acids long. Germline CDR1 LNHNV, CDR2 YYDKDF (reference sequence). The CDR3 coding sequence is TGTGCCACCAGCAGAGATTTAATCTCTAGCGGGCAAGAGACCCAGTACTTC. It is translated as CATSRDLISSGQETQYF.